These 20 T cell receptor beta chains were all obtained from the same sample, sequenced in a study of blood T cell repertoires in COVID-19. TCRdb's table, derived via immunoSEQ multiplex PCR, lists solely in-frame clones and lacks some. The table has roughly 130,000 clones, around 87% seen once. Material: peripheral blood. The receptors were sampled from a woman aged 60-70 years with acute or convalescent COVID-19.

This chain uses TRBV10-3 with TRBJ1-3; maybe TRBD1 (5 bases). This CDR3 has 14 amino acids. Trimming took off 2 bases at V and 7 bases at J, with 12 bases between the two ends. CDR1 ENHRY and CDR2 SYGVKD come from the germline V gene. The DNA of the CDR3 is TGTGCCATCAGTGAGAATGATAAGGGGAACACCATATATTTT. Its protein is CAISENDKGNTIYF.

The sample holds a few counts of this clone. The chain carries TRBV27 and TRBJ1-2, with 8 bases fitting TRBD1. V was pared by 4 bases and J by 8 bases, with 12 bases of the junction left unmatched. The CDR3 length is 15 residues. Germline V lookup: CDR1 MNHEY, CDR2 SMNVEV (reference sequence). The CDR3 DNA sequence: TGTGCCAGCAGTTCCGGACAGGGTAACTATGTGGGCTACACCTTC. This encodes CASSSGQGNYVGYTF.

The genes are TRBV10-3 and TRBJ1-2; possible D gene TRBD1, 5 bases. Germline assignment: CDR1 ENHRY and CDR2 SYGVKD. V lost 3 bases, J lost 2 bases, and 10 bases lay in between. CDR3 length equals 14 residues. CDR3 in amino acids: CAISDGRENYGYTF. CDR3 nucleotide sequence: TGTGCCATCAGTGATGGCAGGGAAAACTATGGCTACACCTTC.

J is TRBJ1-6 and V is TRBV27; TRBD1 matches 9 bases. Trimming took 5 bases from V and 10 from J; bases not matched to a gene: 6. CDR1 and CDR2 from the germline V gene are MNHEY and SMNVEV (reference sequence). The CDR3 consists of 14 residues. The CDR3 is CASSPGTGRSPLHF. The CDR3 DNA reads TGTGCCAGCAGTCCTGGGACAGGGAGATCACCCCTCCACTTT.

This chain uses TRBV10-1 with TRBJ2-3; 13 bases match TRBD2. CDR3 size: 13 residues. J lost 8 bases, V lost 5 bases, and 1 base had no gene match. Germline CDR1 and CDR2: WNHNN and SYGVQD (reference sequence). CDR3 sequence (DNA): TGCGCCAGCAGTAGGACTAGCGGGAGTACGCAGTATTTT. Residues: CASSRTSGSTQYF.

This clone was seen just once. DNA of the CDR3: TGTGCCTGGAGTGTGGGCTCCGGCAATCAGCCCCAGCATTTT. Protein sequence: CAWSVGSGNQPQHF. V and J are TRBV30 and TRBJ1-5, with unresolved D. The V gene lost 0 bases and the J gene lost 2 bases, with 8 bases spanning the gap. Per germline, CDR1 GTSNPN and CDR2 SVGIG (reference sequence). The CDR3 loop spans 14 amino acids.

The chain links TRBV6-5 to TRBJ2-5, with 9 bases aligning to TRBD1. The CDR3 has 16 residues. Losses at the gene ends were 0 bases for V and 2 bases for J; bases not matched to a gene: 4. From germline, CDR1 is MNHEY and CDR2 SVGAGI. The CDR3 nucleotides are TGTGCCAGCAGTTACTCCGGGACAGGGACTCAAGAGACCCAGTACTTC. Protein product: CASSYSGTGTQETQYF.

This chain links TRBV28 with TRBJ2-7; 7 nucleotides line up with TRBD2. The CDR3 loop spans 15 amino acids. The trim removed 4 bases at V and 4 bases at J, leaving 10 bases unmatched. The germline CDR1 and CDR2 sequences are MDHEN and SYDVKM. CDR3 region: CASSSTLAEGYEQYV. Written as DNA, the CDR3 is TGTGCCAGCAGTTCTACCCTAGCGGAGGGGTACGAGCAGTACGTC.

The chain carries TRBV19 and TRBJ1-2, with D maybe TRBD1 (6 bases). The CDR3 runs to 13 residues. The germline V gene has CDR1 LNHDA and CDR2 SQIVND (reference sequence). V lost 4 bases and J lost 7, with 13 bases in between. CDR3 sequence (DNA): TGTGCCAGTAGTAACCTCCCCAGGGGTGGCTACACCTTC. It is translated as CASSNLPRGGYTF.

V and J are TRBV2 and TRBJ1-5; D may be TRBD1 (6 bases). This CDR3 comprises 17 residues. Germline V gene lookup returns CDR1 SNHLY and CDR2 FYNNEI. V shed 4 bases and J shed 9 bases, with 25 bases lying between them. CDR3 sequence reads: CASSGYLIGQRILPQHF. The CDR3 coding sequence is TGTGCCAGCAGTGGTTATTTAATAGGACAGAGAATCTTGCCCCAGCATTTT. Complete variable domain (other parts from reference TRBV2 and TRBJ1-5): EPEVTQTPSHQVTQMGQEVILRCVPISNHLYFYWYRQILGQKVEFLVSFYNNEISEKSEIFDDQFSVERPDGSNFTLKIRSTKLEDSAMYFCASSGYLIGQRILPQHFGDGTRLSIL.

The CDR3 is CASSQAGLTYGYTF. The CDR3 nucleotides read TGTGCCAGCAGCCAGGCAGGCCTTACCTATGGCTACACCTTC. V is TRBV3-1 (or the pseudogene TRBV3-2) and J is TRBJ1-2, with unresolved D. V was pared by 3 bases and J by 4 bases, with 12 bases between. This CDR3 spans 14 amino acids. The V gene's germline CDR1 is LGHDT and CDR2 YNNKEL (reference sequence).

V is TRBV7-9 and J is TRBJ2-1; the D gene is possibly TRBD2 (5 bases). The germline V and J ends were trimmed by 3 bases and 6 bases, with 21 bases remaining between them. The CDR3 has 17 residues. The germline V gene has CDR1 SEHNR and CDR2 FQNEAQ (reference sequence). This CDR3 is CASSLGLTSTLPNEQFF. In DNA form, the CDR3 reads TGTGCCAGCAGCTTGGGTCTCACTAGTACCCTCCCCAATGAGCAGTTCTTC.

The V and J genes are TRBV6-6 and TRBJ2-3; tentative D call: TRBD2 (5 bases). Germline lookup yields CDR1 MNHNY and CDR2 SVGAGI (reference sequence). This CDR3 has 13 amino acids. Deletions cut 8 bases from V and 3 bases from J, with 12 bases between. The CDR3 coding sequence is TGTGCCAGCCAGTATGGCGGGACAGATACGCAGTATTTT. Its translation is CASQYGGTDTQYF.

The chain recombines TRBV3-1 (or the pseudogene TRBV3-2) with TRBJ2-5, with D possibly being TRBD2 (6 bases). The CDR3 contains 12 residues. Trimming shortened V by 6 bases and J by 2 bases, and 7 bases separated the two germline ends. Germline CDR1 reads LGHDT; CDR2 reads YNNKEL (reference sequence). DNA of the CDR3: TGTGCCAGCAGTCGGGGGCAAGAGACCCAGTACTTC. This encodes CASSRGQETQYF.

The rearrangement links TRBV7-2 to TRBJ2-1; no reliable D call. Germline CDR1 SGHTA, CDR2 FQGNSA. V shed 5 bases and J shed 6 bases, with 11 bases lying between them. This CDR3 comprises 13 residues. The CDR3 reads CASSNRLSNEQFF. CDR3 nucleotide sequence: TGTGCCAGCAGCAATAGATTGAGCAATGAGCAGTTCTTC.

The chain couples TRBV29-1 to TRBJ1-4; D may be TRBD1 (6 bases). The CDR3 spans 13 residues. The V end lost 8 bases, the J end lost 5 bases, and 15 bases lay between the germline ends. Germline CDR1 reads SQVTM; CDR2 reads ANQGSEA. As DNA, the CDR3 is TGCAGCCCTGTACAGGGAGAAAATGAAAAACTGTTTTTT. Protein: CSPVQGENEKLFF. Based on the CDR3 plus reference TRBV29-1 and TRBJ1-4, the full variable domain is SAVISQKPSRDICQRGTSLTIQCQVDSQVTMMFWYRQQPGQSLTLIATANQGSEATYESGFVIDKFPISRPNLTFSTLTVSNMSPEDSSIYLCSPVQGENEKLFFGSGTQLSVL.

A remark on this clone: Different DNA sequences within this sample yield the same CDR3. CDR3 sequence: CASSLDRVGYTF. The CDR3 DNA follows: TGCGCCAGCAGCTTGGACAGAGTCGGCTACACCTTC. The chain joins TRBV5-1 to TRBJ1-2; no clear D gene. This CDR3 contains 12 residues. V lost 0 bases and J 8 bases, leaving 8 bases between the germline ends. Germline-derived CDR1 and CDR2 are SGHRS and YFSETQ.

This clone showed up just a few times. The V and J genes are TRBV14 and TRBJ2-1, with a weak D call TRBD2 (5 bases). The CDR3 runs to 14 residues. Germline CDR1 SGHDN, CDR2 FVKESK. Deletions cut 1 base from V and 10 bases from J, with 14 bases between. CDR3 protein: CASSQVYGMGEQFF. In nucleotides, the CDR3 is TGTGCCAGCAGCCAAGTTTACGGGATGGGAGAGCAGTTCTTC.

As DNA, the CDR3 is TGTGCCATCAGTGAAGTTACAGGCAGAGGAGGGGAGCTGTTTTTT. Its translation: CAISEVTGRGGELFF. The chain recombines TRBV10-3 with TRBJ2-2; possible D gene TRBD1, 5 bases. The CDR3 extends over 15 amino acids. V was shortened by 3 bases and J by 8 bases, with 16 bases between the two germline ends. Germline CDR1 reads ENHRY; CDR2 reads SYGVKD.

The chain employs TRBV19 and TRBJ1-1, with 10 bases that match TRBD1. V was clipped by 3 bases and J by 5 bases; unmatched bases: 0. The CDR3 is 13 amino acids. In germline, CDR1 is LNHDA, CDR2 SQIVND (reference sequence). Here the CDR3 reads CASSMGQGTEAFF. The CDR3 coding sequence is TGTGCCAGTAGTATGGGACAGGGGACTGAAGCTTTCTTT.